This T cell receptor (beta chain) was recorded in a study of shared clonotypes between healthy human individuals (TCRdb year 2020). Study-level background: The cohort comprised a couple of women and a few men aged 18 to 49 years. The study deeply sequenced blood TCR repertoires of five healthy adults to estimate repertoire size and the extent of clonotype sharing between individuals. Per donor, three plates each were used for CD4 naive and CD4 memory, two for CD8 naive, and one for CD8 memory. To increase sequencing depth and limit assay-specific biases, different laboratories used diverse techniques to prepare libraries and sequence TCR repertoires. Between about 0.8 and 9.5 billion PBMCs per donor were obtained by leukapheresis. Broader findings and caveats from the paper: Roughly 5% of naive CD4, roughly 3.6% of naive CD8, about 2.5% of memory CD4, and 0.4% of memory CD8 clonotypes were shared across four donors. Because the study included a small number of donors, the genetic and exposure-history diversity represented was limited. Only blood was sampled, and tissue TCR repertoires likely differ from those in blood. Even with the large sequencing depth, rarefaction of the sorted-subset datasets indicated that sequencing was incomplete. Based on pairwise subsampling, the degree of clonotype sharing among donors was expected to be affected by sequencing depth. Compared with non-shared clonotypes, clonotypes shared by all four sorted-subset donors had higher generation probabilities. Larger estimated clonotype richness was generally found for naive subsets than for memory subsets.

For the CD8 naive samples, CD45RO-negative cells were positively selected for CCR7, yielding a CD45RA+CCR7+ population from which TemRA cells were excluded. Healthy HIV-negative adults with no recently reported acute infections or vaccinations were included as donors. Every donor was a Caucasian adult living in Nashville, Tennessee, USA. After blood collection by leukapheresis, PBMCs were isolated using Ficoll-Histopaque density gradient centrifugation and then cryopreserved in the vapor phase of liquid nitrogen. Analytical flow cytometry was used to check the purity and quantity of every magnetically sorted T cell population. Genomic DNA was isolated from each sorted fraction and quantified by UV absorbance on a Nanodrop 2000c. TCR CDR3 regions were amplified from genomic DNA by multiplex PCR using the deep immunoSEQ assay. For each cell subset, the extracted genomic DNA was distributed evenly across all wells of several immunoSEQ 96-well plates, and each plate served as one replicate. Each replicate PCR for sorted subsets received around 0.2 ug genomic DNA, equal to roughly 30,000 T cell genomes. The purified libraries were quantified using a Qubit 3.0 fluorometer, sized with a Bioanalyzer 2100, and then quantified again using the KAPA Library Quantification kit. Each immunoSEQ 96-well plate was sequenced on its own single-read 150-cycle Illumina NextSeq 550 flow cell. Per the authors' processing: The immunoSEQ output contained only junctional sequences without quality scores, so filtering could not match that applied to full-length reads. To assign V/J genes and CDR3, sequences were annotated against IMGT germline references using PyIR, a Python wrapper for IgBLAST v1.9. Any read was removed if the V/J assignment was weak (E-value above 1e-6), the CDR3 was missing, or the read contained stop codons, out-of-frame junctions, or ambiguous translated residues. V3J clonotypes were defined by identical inferred V gene, J gene, and CDR3 amino acid sequence. The percentage overlap between two repertoires was calculated by dividing the number of shared unique clonotypes by the size of the smaller repertoire. Three approaches were used to assess repertoire richness: RTK rarefaction, the Chao1 estimator, and Recon v2.1 estimates of unobserved clonotypes. OLGA was used to compute generation probabilities for all TCRbeta clonotypes that the gDNA method yielded from four donors. TCRdb obtained this table from immuneACCESS and retained in-frame rearrangements with V and J assigned. These tables miss some clones; where compared with another copy, unresolved V genes account for less than half of the shortfall, and the remainder is unexplained. That table gives V, J and clone size, and the DNA gave D and trimming. The sample table records 1.5 million to 2.5 million clones; about 95% of these occur just once. The ten largest clonotypes hold 1.2% of the sample.

Germline trimming: 4 bases from V, 4 bases from J; junction bases outside gene matches: 6. Counted from cysteine to phenylalanine, this CDR3 has 15 amino acids. Only the CDR3 portion is preserved as DNA: 45 bases, with reading frame beginning at the first base. The germline V gene (reference sequence) provides CDR1 SEHNR and CDR2 FQNEAQ. Details on this clone: What antigen it recognizes has not been identified. Base qualities are not recorded, but no much larger clone differs from it by a single base.

Recombination linked TRBV7-9 to TRBJ1-3, with TRBD1 identical over 8 junction bases. The sample comprised naive CD8+ T cells sorted from blood. This sample's cell subset or site label indicates: CD45RA+CCR7+. The receptor was derived from a man aged 18 to 29 in good health. The CDR3 is CASSSLQGGGNTIYF. The nucleotides are TGTGCCAGCAGCTCCCTACAGGGGGGAGGAAACACCATATATTTT.